This T cell receptor (beta chain) was sequenced in a study of PD-L1 blockade in urothelial cancer. Germline CDR1 is SEHNR and CDR2 is FQNEAQ (reference sequence). This CDR3 is 14 amino acids long. V was trimmed by 5 bases and J by 2 bases, leaving 10 bases between them. Using immunoSEQ multiplex PCR, the repertoire was profiled, and TCRdb retains in-frame clones only, with some absent. The data hold tens of thousands of clones, with roughly 90% observed a single time. Time point denoted: pretreatment peripheral blood. The sample in question was PBMCs, obtained around atezolizumab (anti-PD-L1) treatment. The receptor's source is a woman of 80 years or more with urothelial cancer. This chain uses TRBV7-9 with TRBJ1-3, with D perhaps TRBD1 (5 bases). The CDR3: CASSLDSTGNTIYF. The CDR3 DNA sequence: TGTGCCAGCAGCCTAGACAGTACTGGAAACACCATATATTTT.